In its sample, the clone carrying this T cell receptor (beta chain) was seen once. The data originate from a study of blood T cell repertoires in COVID-19. Method: immunoSEQ multiplex PCR; TCRdb's copy keeps in-frame clones and lacks some. The table includes 180,000 or so clones, 70% to 90% detected once. From germline, CDR1 is SEHNR and CDR2 FQNEAQ (reference sequence). Trimming removed 7 bases from V and 12 bases from J, with 18 bases in between. The CDR3 contains 12 residues. This chain uses TRBV7-9 with TRBJ1-1, with D possibly TRBD1 on 5 matching bases. The specimen was PBMCs or T cells enriched from blood (not recorded which). The clonotype originates from a young woman who had recovered from COVID-19. The CDR3 region has the DNA TGTGCCAGCACCCCTGCCGGGGGGGAGTCTTTCTTT. Encoded protein: CASTPAGGESFF.